This T cell receptor (beta chain) appears in the sequencing data of a study of shared T cell receptors in the human thymus (dated by TCRdb to about 2021). For context, the study as a whole: The study examined how self-reactive, shared T-cell receptor alpha chains are generated in the human thymus.

Library prep was done by the immunoSEQ multiplex PCR assay. What TCRdb holds here is the immuneACCESS table cut down to in-frame rearrangements. Part of the clones is not present; checked against another copy, under half of the missing clones reflect an unresolved V gene, and the others are unexplained. In all, the sample holds hundreds of thousands of clones, and 85% to 95% of those were seen once. The ten largest clones add up to approximately 0.02% of the sample. A note on this clone: Its recognized antigen is unknown. Qualities for individual bases were not recorded, and no much larger clone is one base off.

V drops 7 bases and J drops 2 bases, leaving 21 bases in between. The CDR3 holds 16 amino acids from the cysteine to the phenylalanine. The read is trimmed to its CDR3 DNA, 48 bases read in frame from base 1. CDR1 and CDR2 are read off the germline V gene as SNHLY and FYNNEI. This sequence uses TRBV2 and TRBJ2-7, and TRBD1 may be the D gene, going by 6 matching bases. This clonotype originated in a human donor. The material sequenced was thymocytes. CDR3 region: CASKVGTGRRAYEQYF. The nucleotide sequence is given as TGTGCCAGCAAGGTCGGCACAGGGAGACGGGCCTACGAGCAGTACTTC.